Each of the 27 T cell receptor beta chains below was sequenced from the same sample in a study of blood T cells in healthy people across ages. Then a second PCR, running about 6 to 12 cycles, was carried out with a sample-barcoded 5' primer and a J-beta primer mix. MiXCR, run by TCRdb on the 5' RACE reads, gives a single entry per CDR3 protein. The sample holds around 1.1 million distinct CDR3 sequences, more than 30% seen once. The sample comprised blood. These receptor sequences come from a man aged 18-30 years in good health.

For this clonotype: Germline is not matched at one junction end, which may reflect a read error. The V call is TRBV19, the J call TRBJ1-1; tentative D call: TRBD1 (6 bases). Germline CDR1 reads LNHDA; CDR2 reads SQIVND (reference sequence). This CDR3 contains 15 residues. In nucleotides, the CDR3 is TGTGCCAGTAGTACCCCACAGGGAGATAACACTAAAGCTTTCTTT. It encodes CASSTPQGDNTKAFF.

This clonotype appeared a few times. CDR3 amino acids: CASSYGGSSEAFF. CDR3 nucleotides: TGTGCCAGCAGTTACGGGGGGAGCTCTGAAGCTTTCTTT. The chain is built from TRBV6-2 or TRBV6-3 and TRBJ1-1, with a weak D call TRBD1 (5 bases). V lost 2 bases to trimming and J lost 6 bases, with 10 bases between them. The CDR3 length is 13 residues. Per germline, CDR1 MNHEY and CDR2 SVGEGT.

The chain has TRBV25-1 and TRBJ1-1; perhaps TRBD1 as D (6 bases). Germline CDR1 reads MGHDK; CDR2 reads SYGVNS. Trimming left V 3 bases short and J 1 base short, with 15 bases between. The CDR3 totals 16 residues. The DNA for the CDR3 is TGTGCCAGCAGTGATCGTGGGCAGGGACAGAACACTGAAGCTTTCTTT. Translated: CASSDRGQGQNTEAFF.

Comments on this clonotype: One end of the junction is discordant with germline, which a read error may explain. The rearrangement links TRBV7-8 to TRBJ2-2; 11 nucleotides match TRBD2. Germline lookup yields CDR1 SGHVS and CDR2 FQNEAQ. This CDR3 is 15 amino acids long. The CDR3 DNA reads TGCGCCAGCAGCTTAGGACTAGCGGGTATAGGGGAGCTGTTTTTT. Protein product: CASSLGLAGIGELFF.

This sequence joins TRBV29-1 and TRBJ1-1; possibly TRBD1 for D (6 bases). There are 14 residues in the CDR3. Trimming took 6 bases from V and 0 from J, leaving 14 bases between them. The germline CDR1 and CDR2 sequences are SQVTM and ANQGSEA. The CDR3 nucleotides are TGCAGCGTAGCACAAGGGGGACTGAACACTGAAGCTTTCTTT. Translating it yields CSVAQGGLNTEAFF.

This clonotype was counted a few times. V and J are TRBV12-3 or TRBV12-4 and TRBJ2-1; D gene uncertain. This CDR3 spans 18 amino acids. The V end was cut by 9 bases, the J end by 7 bases, with 31 bases between. CDR3 in DNA: TGTGCCAGTGCCTATCAGTTTGATCTCAGAGATCGCGTAAATGAGCAGTTCTTC. Protein: CASAYQFDLRDRVNEQFF.

This clonotype has only a few counts. The CDR3 coding sequence is TGTGCCAGTAGTACCCCGCGGAAAGCCATCTATGGCTACACCTTC. This sequence encodes CASSTPRKAIYGYTF. This chain connects TRBV19 to TRBJ1-2; D not resolved. V lost 4 bases and J lost 4, with 16 bases in between. Germline V CDR1 and CDR2: LNHDA, SQIVND (reference sequence). There are 15 residues in the CDR3.

This clonotype was seen only a few times. The gene calls are TRBV6-1 and TRBJ1-2; no clear D gene. The CDR3 is 15 residues long. Germline assignment: CDR1 MNHNS and CDR2 SASEGT. V was clipped by 7 bases and J by 3 bases, with 18 bases between them. This CDR3 reads CASTPRVDLHYGYTF. The CDR3 DNA reads TGTGCCAGCACTCCCAGAGTGGACCTACACTATGGCTACACCTTC.

This clonotype was counted between two and nine times. The chain carries TRBV20-1 and TRBJ2-7; perhaps TRBD2 as D (6 bases). Trimming pared 2 bases from V and 7 bases from J, leaving 21 bases between. The length of the CDR3 is 15 residues. In germline, CDR1 is DFQATT, CDR2 SNEGSKA (reference sequence). The CDR3 sequence is CSARFPGVAYNEQYF. The CDR3 coding sequence is TGCAGTGCTAGATTTCCGGGGGTCGCCTACAATGAGCAGTACTTC.

This clonotype was found a few times. The V gene is TRBV7-3, the J gene TRBJ1-2; possible D gene TRBD1, 5 bases. Germline CDR1 SGHTA, CDR2 FQGTGA. Trimming took 5 bases from V and 2 from J, leaving 15 bases between them. This CDR3 spans 15 amino acids. CDR3 sequence (DNA): TGTGCCAGCAGCCCATCGGCCACAGGCAACTATGGCTACACCTTC. It codes for CASSPSATGNYGYTF.

Only a few counts were recorded for this clonotype. The chain joins TRBV6-5 to TRBJ2-1, with D perhaps matching TRBD2 (6 bases). The CDR3 spans 13 residues. The V gene lost 0 bases and the J gene lost 7 bases, with 7 bases spanning the gap. CDR1 is MNHEY, CDR2 SVGAGI, per germline. The CDR3 region is CASSYSAGNEQFF. In DNA form, the CDR3 reads TGTGCCAGCAGTTACTCCGCGGGAAATGAGCAGTTCTTC.

The V and J genes are TRBV7-9 and TRBJ2-3; D is perhaps TRBD1 (7 bases). Trimming removed 6 bases from V and 2 bases from J, with 18 bases in between. Germline V gene data show CDR1 as SEHNR and CDR2 as FQNEAQ (reference sequence). The CDR3 runs to 16 residues. The CDR3 here is CASSPRTGDSTDTQYF. In DNA form, the CDR3 reads TGTGCCAGCAGTCCCCGAACAGGGGACTCCACAGATACGCAGTATTTT.

This rearrangement joins TRBV5-6 to TRBJ1-4; D unclear. V dropped 4 bases and J dropped 3 bases, with 7 bases sitting between them. Germline CDR1 reads SGHDT; CDR2 reads YYEEEE. This CDR3 has 13 residues. CDR3 nucleotide sequence: TGTGCCAGCAGCGTGCCCGCTAATGAAAAACTGTTTTTT. Its protein product is CASSVPANEKLFF.

This clonotype was observed at least ten times. This rearrangement joins TRBV7-9 to TRBJ2-5, with D unresolved. This CDR3 spans 15 amino acids. Germline V gives CDR1 SEHNR, CDR2 FQNEAQ (reference sequence). The V end was cut by 5 bases, the J end by 3 bases, with 16 bases between. As DNA, the CDR3 is TGTGCCAGCAGCCCCAATCAACAGTTGAAAGAGACCCAGTACTTC. It specifies CASSPNQQLKETQYF. Full variable domain (missing parts from reference TRBV7-9 and TRBJ2-5): DTGVSQNPRHKITKRGQNVTFRCDPISEHNRLYWYRQTLGQGPEFLTYFQNEAQLEKSRLLSDRFSAERPKGSFSTLEIQRTEQGDSAMYLCASSPNQQLKETQYFGPGTRLLVL.

The V call is TRBV18, the J call TRBJ1-1; TRBD1 aligns across 7 bases. The V gene's germline CDR1 is KGHSH and CDR2 LQKENI. The CDR3 spans 18 residues. V lost 3 bases and J lost 4; bases outside the gene matches: 17. The chain's CDR3 is CASSPADVTGSKSTEAFF. The CDR3 coding sequence is TGTGCCAGCTCACCTGCTGACGTGACAGGGTCGAAGTCCACTGAAGCTTTCTTT.

The chain links TRBV3-1 to TRBJ2-7; D is perhaps TRBD1 (6 bases). The V gene lost 1 base and the J gene lost 2 bases, with 12 bases spanning the gap. Germline V gene lookup returns CDR1 LGHDT and CDR2 YNNKEL (reference sequence). The CDR3 covers 15 residues. The CDR3 loop is CASSQVGTSAYEQYF. The DNA for the CDR3 is TGTGCCAGCAGCCAAGTTGGGACATCTGCCTACGAGCAGTACTTC.

This chain connects TRBV20-1 to TRBJ1-5; the D is unclear. Germline loops: CDR1 DFQATT, CDR2 SNEGSKA (reference sequence). V shed 5 bases and J shed 2 bases, with 10 bases lying between them. The CDR3 totals 13 residues. For the CDR3, the DNA is TGCAGTGCTCCCCCACAGCGCAATCAGCCCCAGCATTTT. The encoded protein is CSAPPQRNQPQHF.

V is TRBV4-3 and J is TRBJ1-1; possible D gene TRBD1, 6 bases. Germline V gene data show CDR1 as LGHNA and CDR2 as YSLEER. The CDR3 is 16 residues long. V was clipped by 1 base and J by 6 bases, with 18 bases between them. DNA for the CDR3: TGCGCCAGCAGCCAAGCGTTAGGGGGGCGAATGGCTGAAGCTTTCTTT. It translates to CASSQALGGRMAEAFF.

This clonotype was recorded at least ten times. V usage is TRBV12-3 or TRBV12-4 and J usage is TRBJ1-2; D is unresolved. Trimming stripped 2 bases from V and 2 bases from J, with 6 bases between. This CDR3 spans 13 amino acids. CDR3 DNA: TGTGCCAGCAGTTTAAGCAGGAACTATGGCTACACCTTC. Amino acids: CASSLSRNYGYTF.

This sequence joins TRBV20-1 and TRBJ2-1, with 9 bases fitting TRBD2. The DNA end is a closer match to TRBJ2-7, so the J assignment may be wrong. The CDR3 runs 15 residues. The germline V gene encodes CDR1 DFQATT and CDR2 SNEGSKA (reference sequence). The CDR3 sequence is CSARVTGLAYNEQYF. The CDR3 DNA follows: TGCAGTGCTAGAGTGACGGGACTAGCCTACAATGAGCAGTACTTC.

The chain uses TRBV5-1 and TRBJ2-7, with D hard to call. The CDR3 is made up of 12 amino acids. V was cut by 5 bases and J by 7 bases, with 13 bases left in between. The germline V gene encodes CDR1 SGHRS and CDR2 YFSETQ. The CDR3 reads CASSQESGEQYF. In DNA, the CDR3 is TGCGCCAGCAGTCAAGAATCAGGAGAGCAGTACTTC.

This clonotype was observed a handful of times. V usage is TRBV20-1 and J usage is TRBJ2-7; D remains ambiguous. Germline V CDR1 and CDR2: DFQATT, SNEGSKA (reference sequence). V lost 3 bases and J 2 bases, leaving 11 bases between the germline ends. The CDR3 extends over 13 amino acids. CDR3 nucleotides: TGCAGTGCTAGTAGGACCCCGACCTACGAGCAGTACTTC. It translates to CSASRTPTYEQYF.

This chain uses TRBV4-1 with TRBJ1-5; D is undetermined. The CDR3 loop spans 13 amino acids. The germline V gene encodes CDR1 MGHRA and CDR2 YSYEKL. Trimming took off 5 bases at V and 4 bases at J, with 9 bases between the two ends. The CDR3 DNA reads TGCGCCAGCAGCTCAAATCTAAATCAGCCCCAGCATTTT. Protein: CASSSNLNQPQHF.

The chain recombines TRBV4-1 with TRBJ1-6; 8 bases map to TRBD1. The CDR3 spans 18 residues. J gave up 6 bases and V 2 bases, and 12 bases lay outside the gene matches. Germline CDR1 and CDR2: MGHRA and YSYEKL. DNA of the CDR3: TGCGCCAGCAGCCAACGTCCCGGGACAGGATTTCTTAATTCACCCCTCCACTTT. Protein sequence: CASSQRPGTGFLNSPLHF.

This chain links TRBV10-3 with TRBJ2-1; 12 bases fit TRBD2. CDR1 and CDR2 from the germline V gene are ENHRY and SYGVKD. The CDR3 has 14 residues. With 4 bases clipped from V and 9 bases from J, the junction kept 4 bases outside the gene matches. Written as DNA, the CDR3 is TGTGCCATCAGTGCTAGCGGGGGGGCCTTTGAGCAGTTCTTC. Protein product: CAISASGGAFEQFF.

A few counts support this clonotype. V usage is TRBV14 and J usage is TRBJ2-5; a possible D gene is TRBD2 (6 bases). This CDR3 has 19 amino acids. The germline V gene has CDR1 SGHDN and CDR2 FVKESK. V was trimmed by 0 bases and J by 1 base, leaving 21 bases between them. The CDR3: CASSQDQGFGGTRQETQYF. As DNA, the CDR3 is TGTGCCAGCAGCCAAGATCAGGGCTTTGGGGGGACCCGCCAAGAGACCCAGTACTTC.

Only a few counts were recorded for this clonotype. This chain joins TRBV12-3 or TRBV12-4 and TRBJ1-1; 12 bases line up with TRBD1. J was trimmed by 1 base and V by 7 bases; bases with no gene match: 13. The CDR3 is 18 residues long. This chain's CDR3 is CASTAATGTGGRNTEAFF. CDR3 DNA sequence: TGTGCCAGCACCGCTGCAACCGGGACAGGGGGCAGGAACACTGAAGCTTTCTTT.